A single T cell receptor (beta chain) is shown here with its context. Its antigen is still unknown. Vbeta (60) and Jbeta (13) primers were used in the PCR. Assay: immunoSEQ multiplex PCR; the TCRdb copy retains only in-frame clones and omits some. Here the sample spans fewer than 250,000 clones, about four fifths being singletons. This entry belongs to a study of cytomegalovirus exposure and HLA in healthy donors. Study-wide context: When fewer than 500 donors were genotyped, 81% of them were found to fall in the Caucasian-associated ancestry cluster.

Study observations and caveats: Later analysis revealed greater clonal expansion in HLA-associated TCR beta chains than in equally common others. Reports indicate that TCR beta sequences accurately predicted the HLA-A and HLA-B alleles of most subjects. Sequencing depth roughly uniform across donors was assumed in presence/absence analyses.

The sequencing input was PBMCs. The TCR sequence derives from a woman between 45 and 65 years old in good health and CMV-seropositive.

The CDR3 region is CASSLGNTEAFF. CDR3 nucleotides: TGTGCCAGCAGTTTAGGCAACACTGAAGCTTTCTTT. This chain links TRBV28 with TRBJ1-1; D unclear. The CDR3 totals 12 residues. The V gene lost 2 bases and the J gene lost 2 bases, with 3 bases spanning the gap. Germline CDR1 MDHEN, CDR2 SYDVKM.